A single sample gave rise to the 5 T cell receptor beta chains below, sequenced in a study of shared clonotypes between healthy human individuals. TCRdb keeps only in-frame clones here, not all; method: immunoSEQ multiplex PCR. The sample holds 850,000 to 1,200,000 clones, about 75% seen once. The sample was memory CD4+ T cells sorted from blood. Subset indicated: CD45RA-negative fraction. The receptors stem from a man younger than 30 in good health.

This clone has more than one count but fewer than ten. The chain joins TRBV12-2 to TRBJ1-2; the table names TRBD1, a call not compared with the DNA. TRBV12-2 is a pseudogene segment. The CDR3 runs to 14 residues. Here the CDR3 reads CASRSTGGFEGYTF. CDR3 sequence (DNA): TGTGCAAGTCGCTCCACAGGGGGCTTTGAGGGCTACACCTTC.

This chain uses TRBV4-3 with TRBJ2-1; 11 positions agree with TRBD2. The CDR3 extends over 18 amino acids. The V segment lost 0 bases and the J segment 1 base; nucleotides outside the gene matches: 5. CDR1 is LGHNA and CDR2 is YSLEER in the germline V gene. CDR3 amino acids: CASSQELSGRGSYNEQFF. The DNA of the CDR3 is TGCGCCAGCAGCCAAGAGCTTAGCGGGAGGGGGTCCTACAATGAGCAGTTCTTC.

The J gene is TRBJ2-3, the V gene TRBV9; a weak D match, TRBD2 (5 bases). This CDR3 has 16 residues. From germline, CDR1 is SGDLS and CDR2 YYNGEE. Trimming stripped 0 bases from V and 0 bases from J, with 11 bases between. CDR3 in amino acids: CASSVGFSGSTDTQYF. The CDR3 DNA follows: TGTGCCAGCAGCGTAGGTTTCAGCGGTAGCACAGATACGCAGTATTTT.

This sequence joins TRBV30 and TRBJ1-1; 8 bases align to TRBD1. The ends lost 1 base at V and 5 bases at J; junction bases unmatched: 3. The CDR3 runs to 13 residues. Germline lookup yields CDR1 GTSNPN and CDR2 SVGIG (reference sequence). CDR3 sequence reads: CAWSETGGTEAFF. CDR3 DNA: TGTGCCTGGAGTGAAACAGGGGGAACTGAAGCTTTCTTT.

The table lists this clone with a few counts. The gene calls are TRBV30 and TRBJ1-1; D remains ambiguous. The ends were cut back, 5 bases at V and 3 bases at J, with 10 bases in the middle. CDR1 is GTSNPN, CDR2 SVGIG, per germline (reference sequence). The CDR3 totals 12 residues. The CDR3: CAWQDTDTEAFF. In nucleotides, the CDR3 is TGTGCCTGGCAAGACACCGACACTGAAGCTTTCTTT.